These 5 T cell receptor beta chains share one sample of origin, sequenced in a study of response to subunit inactivated influenza vaccine. TCRdb fed the RT-PCR reads into MiXCR, producing one record per CDR3 protein. The repertoire consists of around 580,000 distinct CDR3 sequences, with 11% to 15% occurring once and the leading ten covering approximately 12%. Sample: PBMCs from blood, taken 11 to 12 days after vaccination. The receptor source for this set is a man in his forties or fifties who received an inactivated influenza vaccine.

The chain uses TRBV20-1 and TRBJ2-1; 9 bases are shared with TRBD2. The CDR3 has 16 residues. The junction had 7 bases not matched to a gene; V was cut back by 3 bases and J by 1 base. CDR1 and CDR2 (germline): DFQATT, SNEGSKA (reference sequence). CDR3: CSARELAGQSYNEQFF. CDR3 sequence (DNA): TGCAGTGCTAGGGAACTAGCGGGTCAGTCCTACAATGAGCAGTTCTTC.

V gene TRBV18 combines with J gene TRBJ2-7, with 9 bases matching TRBD2. Germline V gene data show CDR1 as KGHSH and CDR2 as LQKENI. Trimming removed 5 bases from V and 9 bases from J; junction bases left unmatched: 5. The CDR3 has 12 amino acids. Here the CDR3 DNA reads TGTGCCAGCTCAGAGGGGACTAGCACGCAGTACTTC. It specifies CASSEGTSTQYF.

The chain employs TRBV7-9 and TRBJ2-7; possibly TRBD1 or TRBD2 for D (5 bases each). This CDR3 has 17 residues. Trimming cost V 2 bases and J 2 bases, with 19 bases left between them. The germline gives CDR1 SEHNR, CDR2 FQNEAQ (reference sequence). The DNA for the CDR3 is TGTGCCAGCAGCTTATACCCCCTCGGGCAGGGACCCTACGAGCAGTACTTC. This sequence encodes CASSLYPLGQGPYEQYF.

This clonotype was recorded a few times. The CDR3 DNA reads TGTGCCAGCAGTTTAGAGGCAGGGAGTGGCTACACCTTC. This translates into CASSLEAGSGYTF. This chain joins TRBV12-3 or TRBV12-4 and TRBJ1-2; a weak D match, TRBD1 (5 bases). The V end lost 1 base, the J end lost 7 bases, and 10 bases lay between the germline ends. The CDR3 length is 13 residues.

This clonotype was recorded at least ten times. The chain is built from TRBV4-3 and TRBJ2-5, with 7 nucleotides matching TRBD1. The CDR3 contains 15 residues. J gave up 5 bases and V 0 bases, and 6 bases lay outside the gene matches. The germline V gene has CDR1 LGHNA and CDR2 YSLEER. The CDR3 DNA sequence: TGCGCCAGCAGCCAAGAATGGCAGGGGGAGGAGACCCAGTACTTC. Amino acid sequence: CASSQEWQGEETQYF.